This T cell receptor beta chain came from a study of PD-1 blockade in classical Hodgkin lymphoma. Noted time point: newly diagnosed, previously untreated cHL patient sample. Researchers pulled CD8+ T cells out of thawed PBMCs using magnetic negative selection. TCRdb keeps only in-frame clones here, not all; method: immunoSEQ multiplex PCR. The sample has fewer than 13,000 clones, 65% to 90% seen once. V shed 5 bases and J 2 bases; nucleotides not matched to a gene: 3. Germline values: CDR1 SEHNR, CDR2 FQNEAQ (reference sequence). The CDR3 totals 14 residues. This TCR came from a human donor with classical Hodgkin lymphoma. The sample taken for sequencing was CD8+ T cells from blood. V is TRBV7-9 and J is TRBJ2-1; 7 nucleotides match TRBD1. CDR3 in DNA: TGTGCCAGCAGCCGGGACAGCCCCTACAATGAGCAGTTCTTC. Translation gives CASSRDSPYNEQFF.